This T cell receptor beta chain was recorded in a study of molecular identifiers for immune sequencing clone quantification (dated by TCRdb to 2017 to 2018). Context from the whole study: In a replicate experiment, RNA from roughly 20,000 or 100,000 naive CD8 T cells was split into five aliquots, four of which were sequenced. This methods study used CD8 T cells to benchmark TCR RNA copy counting and molecular-identifier clustering-based TCR repertoire sequencing (MIDCIRS).

As to this clonotype: Its antigen specificity is not known. Just one base apart from a much larger clone, this may be a read error. The CDR3 does not close with the conserved phenylalanine or tryptophan, likely indicating a read error.

Study-level results and caveats: When barcode sub-clustering was left out, chimeric consensus sequences inflated TCR diversity, with chimeras reaching as high as 47%. Modeling indicated about 3 TCR RNA copies recovered per cell, compared with roughly 10 by digital PCR, which implies a capture efficiency of approximately 30%. Highly expanded clone sizes could be underestimated because identical TCR molecules may share a barcode. Spiked-in Jurkat TCR RNA equal to a single cell's worth was reported to be detectable even within 1,100,000 naive CD8 T cells. In CMV-specific effector cells, clones with more than 20 RNA copies contained over 99% of molecules, whereas in naive cells such clones contained under 1% of molecules. Spiked-in Jurkat TCR RNA (10 copies' worth), which is not part of the donor repertoire, was contained in the naive libraries.

Libraries of naive CD8 T cells were built from approximately 20,000 to 980,000 sorted cells, with 10%, 30% or 50% of the purified RNA used. On a BD FACSAria II, naive CD8 T cells were FACS-sorted as CD8+CD4-CCR7+CD45RA+ and collected into RLT Plus buffer. To test detection sensitivity, Jurkat RNA equal to approximately ten TCR copies was added to samples of about 18,000-1,100,000 naive CD8 T cells. Enrichment of CD8 T cells was done with RosetteSep CD8+ T Cell Enrichment Cocktail plus Ficoll-Paque, and ACK red cell lysis came afterward. Receptor amplification or capture employed PCR. Reads for this sample came from a NextSeq 500. Bulk TCR libraries were made following a previously described method, with the TCR primers given in Table S5. Total RNA was purified with the Qiagen AllPrep DNA/RNA kit. Before analysis, reads from multiple sequencing runs of one library were combined. Regarding the original processing steps: Reads were retained only if an exact TCR constant sequence was present, and the retained reads were trimmed to 150 nt and grouped according to their 12-nt molecular barcodes. Reads within each barcode group were sub-clustered using a 15% Levenshtein threshold, and quality-weighted consensus sequences were constructed for each RNA molecule. Non-functional sequences were filtered out, along with any lower-count sequence sitting one edit away from another sequence. Based on a fit of two negative binomial distributions, barcode sub-clusters having less than 20% of the maximum read count were discarded. The public reads were quality trimmed at Q25 with fastp and then assembled into clones with MiXCR by TCRdb, keeping productive beta chains. All rows with the same CDR3 protein become a single entry with the most common DNA and genes. For this entry, the V and J calls and clone size follow TCRdb and not the study's own pipeline. This sample has approximately 320,000 distinct CDR3 sequences in its table, and roughly 23% of those were observed once. The ten largest clones capture around 0.7% of the sample.

Compared with germline, V lacks 4 bases and J lacks 2 bases; bases without a gene match: 7. The germline V gene sets CDR1 to MGHRA and CDR2 to YSYEKL. The CDR3 totals 16 residues, both ends included. Kept here is only the CDR3 DNA, which spans 48 bases and is read in frame from base 1. The sequence links TRBV4-1 to TRBJ2-1; TRBD1 lines up with 8 middle nucleotides. The sequence came from a human donor in good health. Some libraries in this study had Jurkat cell RNA spiked in. Source material: naive CD8+ T cells from blood, with Jurkat cell RNA spiked in. The sample's cell subset or site label, decoded: FACS-sorted CD8+CD4-CCR7+CD45RA+ naive T cells. The nucleotide sequence reads as follows: TGCGCCAGCAGCCTTGAGGACAGGGCGGCCTACAATGAGCAGTTCTTA. Translated, it gives CASSLEDRAAYNEQFL.